This TCR beta chain was sequenced for a study of CD8+ T cells in alopecia areata. Germline V CDR1 and CDR2: MDHEN, SYDVKM. This CDR3 region has 14 residues. V lost 3 bases, J lost 0 bases, and 6 bases lay in between. Treatment defined: oral pan-JAK inhibitor, 5-10 mg twice daily. The investigators collected lesional scalp punch biopsies and peripheral blood from alopecia areata patients. Details on this clone: Its specificity is not known.

Study results and caveats: The study found tofacitinib significantly decreased scalp clonality and expanded CD8+ clones among the top 100.

Sequencing used cDNA as its template, made by extracting RNA and reverse transcribing it. Clones were sequenced by immunoSEQ multiplex PCR, and TCRdb holds only the in-frame ones, with some missing. The table includes about 140,000 clones, more than 85% detected once. V is TRBV28 and J is TRBJ1-5, with D uncertain. This sample comprised CD8+ T cells sorted from blood, obtained at week 4, from a patient treated with tofacitinib. The receptor was isolated from a human donor with alopecia areata. The CDR3 is CASSFTVSNQPQHF. The CDR3 coding sequence is TGTGCCAGCAGTTTTACGGTTAGCAATCAGCCCCAGCATTTT.